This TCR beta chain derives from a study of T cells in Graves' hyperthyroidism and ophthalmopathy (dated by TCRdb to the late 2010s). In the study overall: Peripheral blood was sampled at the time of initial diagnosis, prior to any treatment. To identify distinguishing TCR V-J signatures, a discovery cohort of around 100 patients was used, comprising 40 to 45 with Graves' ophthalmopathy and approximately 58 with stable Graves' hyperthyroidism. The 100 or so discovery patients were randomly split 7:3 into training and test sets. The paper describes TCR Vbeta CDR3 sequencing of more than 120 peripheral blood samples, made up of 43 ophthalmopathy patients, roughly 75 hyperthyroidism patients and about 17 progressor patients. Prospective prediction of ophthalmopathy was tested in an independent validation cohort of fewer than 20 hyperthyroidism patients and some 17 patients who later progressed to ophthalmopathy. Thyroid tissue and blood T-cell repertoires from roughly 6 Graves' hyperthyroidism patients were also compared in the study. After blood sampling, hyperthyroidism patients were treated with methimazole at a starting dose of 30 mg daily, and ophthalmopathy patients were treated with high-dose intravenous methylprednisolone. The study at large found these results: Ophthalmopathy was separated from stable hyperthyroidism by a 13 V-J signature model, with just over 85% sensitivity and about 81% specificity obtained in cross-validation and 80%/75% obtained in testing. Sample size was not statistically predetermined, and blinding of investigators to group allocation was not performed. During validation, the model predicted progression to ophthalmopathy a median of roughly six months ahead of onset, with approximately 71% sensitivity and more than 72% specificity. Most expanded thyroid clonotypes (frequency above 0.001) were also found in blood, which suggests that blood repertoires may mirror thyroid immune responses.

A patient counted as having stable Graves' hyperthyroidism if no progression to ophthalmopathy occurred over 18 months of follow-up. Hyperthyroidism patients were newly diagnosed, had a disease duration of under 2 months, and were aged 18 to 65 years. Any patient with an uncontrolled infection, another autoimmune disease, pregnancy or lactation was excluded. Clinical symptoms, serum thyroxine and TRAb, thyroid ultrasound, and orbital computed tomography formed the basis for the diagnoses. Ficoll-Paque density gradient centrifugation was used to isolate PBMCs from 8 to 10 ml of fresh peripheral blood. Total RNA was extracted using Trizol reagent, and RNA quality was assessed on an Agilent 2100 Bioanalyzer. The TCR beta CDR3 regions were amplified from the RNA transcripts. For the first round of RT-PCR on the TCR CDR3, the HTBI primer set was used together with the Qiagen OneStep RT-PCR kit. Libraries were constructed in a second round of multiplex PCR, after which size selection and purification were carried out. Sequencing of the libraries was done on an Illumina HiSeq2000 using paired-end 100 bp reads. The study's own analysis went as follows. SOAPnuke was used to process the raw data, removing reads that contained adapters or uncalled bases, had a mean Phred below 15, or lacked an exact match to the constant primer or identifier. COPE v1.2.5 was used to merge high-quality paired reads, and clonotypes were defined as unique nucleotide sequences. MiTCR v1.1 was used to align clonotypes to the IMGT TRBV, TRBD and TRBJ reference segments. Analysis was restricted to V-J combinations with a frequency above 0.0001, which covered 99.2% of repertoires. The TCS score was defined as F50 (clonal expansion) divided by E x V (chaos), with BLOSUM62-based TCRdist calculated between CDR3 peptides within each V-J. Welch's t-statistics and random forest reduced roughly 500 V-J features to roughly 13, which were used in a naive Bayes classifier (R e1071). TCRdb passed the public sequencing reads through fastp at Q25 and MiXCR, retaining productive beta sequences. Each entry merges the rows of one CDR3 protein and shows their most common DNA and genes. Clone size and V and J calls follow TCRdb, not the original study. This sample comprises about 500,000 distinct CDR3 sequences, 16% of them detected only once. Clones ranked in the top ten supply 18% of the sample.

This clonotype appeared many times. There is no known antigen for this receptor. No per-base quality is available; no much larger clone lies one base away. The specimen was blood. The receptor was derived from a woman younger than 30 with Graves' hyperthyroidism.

The DNA sequence reads TGTGCCATCAGTGATGACCGGGGCTCAACTAATGAAAAACTGTTTTTT. Its coded protein is CAISDDRGSTNEKLFF. Recombination joined TRBV10-3 with TRBJ1-4; 5 matching bases give a weak D call of TRBD1. The CDR3 runs 16 residues from the cysteine to the phenylalanine. The kept DNA is CDR3 alone, 48 bases in frame from the first base. CDR1 is given as ENHRY and CDR2 as SYGVKD, both from the germline V gene. V is clipped by 3 bases and J by 0 bases, and the sequence between their germline boundaries is 11 bases long.